The 10 T cell receptor beta chains listed next were all sequenced from one sample in a study of T cells in Graves' hyperthyroidism and ophthalmopathy. From RNA transcripts, TCR beta CDR3 regions were amplified. Initially, a first-round RT-PCR of the TCR CDR3 employed the HTBI primer set. TCRdb redid the calling of the multiplex PCR reads with MiXCR, one entry per CDR3 protein. The table lists fewer than 650,000 distinct CDR3 sequences, around 13% of them singletons, with 5% to 7% in the top ten. The specimen sequenced was blood. The receptors originated from a woman younger than 45 with Graves' hyperthyroidism that later progressed to Graves' ophthalmopathy.

As to this clonotype: This may arise from a read error, as a much more abundant clone is one base away. The CDR3 nucleotides read TGTGCCAGCAGCCTCCTACCAGCGGGAGTTCCCTGGGACGAGCAGTACTTC. It is translated as CASSLLPAGVPWDEQYF. V and J are TRBV7-2 and TRBJ2-7; 8 nucleotides match TRBD2. CDR3 size: 17 residues. The germline gives CDR1 SGHTA, CDR2 FQGNSA. V shed 5 bases and J 5 bases; nucleotides not matched to a gene: 17.

This clonotype was recorded many times. The chain is built from TRBV11-3 and TRBJ2-1; TRBD2 agrees at 8 bases. V lost 5 bases to trimming and J lost 6 bases; unmatched junction nucleotides: 9. The CDR3 is 15 residues long. CDR1 is SGHNT, CDR2 YENEEA, per germline. CDR3 DNA sequence: TGTGCCAGCAGCACGGCCGGGACTAGGGGCAATGAGCAGTTCTTC. Protein: CASSTAGTRGNEQFF.

This clonotype was observed once. J is TRBJ1-2 and V is TRBV9; D might be TRBD1 (5 bases). Trimming left V 3 bases short and J 4 bases short, with 16 bases between. In germline, CDR1 is SGDLS, CDR2 YYNGEE. The CDR3 is 15 residues long. The DNA of the CDR3 is TGTGCCAGCAGCGCCTTAAGAGGGGAGGCCTATGGCTACACCTTC. Protein sequence: CASSALRGEAYGYTF.

Notes on this clonotype: A much larger clone is a single base away; this may be a read error. J is TRBJ1-5 and V is TRBV18; TRBD1 matches 7 bases. The CDR3 loop spans 16 amino acids. Looked up from germline, CDR1 is KGHSH and CDR2 is LQKENI. CDR3: CASSPDGGGVSKPRHF. The DNA for the CDR3 is TGTGCCAGCTCACCAGACGGAGGGGGCGTAAGTAAGCCCCGGCATTTT.

The sample holds many counts of this clonotype. V and J are TRBV12-3 or TRBV12-4 and TRBJ1-2; weak D call: TRBD1 (6 bases). This CDR3 region has 13 residues. The V end was cut by 6 bases, the J end by 4 bases, with 12 bases between. The CDR3 coding sequence is TGTGCCAGCAGGGACAGCGGGCGCTATGGCTACACCTTC. As protein: CASRDSGRYGYTF.

This clonotype was detected many times. The chain joins TRBV19 to TRBJ1-1, with D possibly being TRBD1 (6 bases). Trimming cost V 8 bases and J 4 bases, with 14 bases left between them. The CDR3 runs 13 residues. The germline V gene has CDR1 LNHDA and CDR2 SQIVND (reference sequence). In nucleotides, the CDR3 is TGTGCCAGTTCAATTCAGGGGATCACTGAAGCTTTCTTT. It codes for CASSIQGITEAFF.

This clonotype appeared many times. The rearrangement joins TRBV27 to TRBJ2-2; possible D gene TRBD1, 6 bases. CDR3 length equals 16 residues. V was cut by 2 bases and J by 3 bases, with 13 bases left in between. Germline CDR1 is MNHEY and CDR2 is SMNVEV (reference sequence). CDR3 in amino acids: CASSLKGGSYTGELFF. The CDR3 DNA reads as TGTGCCAGCAGTTTAAAAGGGGGTTCCTACACCGGGGAGCTGTTTTTT.

This clonotype was observed a few times. The chain uses TRBV20-1 and TRBJ2-3; 8 bases line up with TRBD2. Germline V gene data show CDR1 as DFQATT and CDR2 as SNEGSKA (reference sequence). The CDR3 is made up of 17 amino acids. Germline trimming cut 0 bases from V and 1 base from J; bases unmatched to any gene: 9. CDR3 amino acids: CSARDIGGRGGTDTQYF. In DNA, the CDR3 is TGCAGTGCTAGAGATATAGGGGGGCGGGGGGGCACAGATACGCAGTATTTT.

In its sample, this clonotype was seen many times. The rearrangement links TRBV9 to TRBJ1-1; D might be TRBD1 (5 bases). Trimming removed 4 bases from V and 4 bases from J, with 14 bases in between. CDR1 and CDR2 (germline): SGDLS, YYNGEE. The CDR3 is 14 amino acids. CDR3 loop: CASSSRQGTTEAFF. The CDR3 coding sequence is TGTGCCAGCAGCTCTAGGCAGGGAACCACTGAAGCTTTCTTT.

This clonotype came up many times. The chain recombines TRBV30 with TRBJ2-1; D gene uncertain. V was pared by 4 bases and J by 8 bases, with 12 bases between. This CDR3 is 12 amino acids long. Germline CDR1 GTSNPN, CDR2 SVGIG (reference sequence). The CDR3 sequence is CAWKVGPHEQFF. The CDR3 nucleotides are TGTGCCTGGAAAGTAGGACCCCATGAGCAGTTCTTC.